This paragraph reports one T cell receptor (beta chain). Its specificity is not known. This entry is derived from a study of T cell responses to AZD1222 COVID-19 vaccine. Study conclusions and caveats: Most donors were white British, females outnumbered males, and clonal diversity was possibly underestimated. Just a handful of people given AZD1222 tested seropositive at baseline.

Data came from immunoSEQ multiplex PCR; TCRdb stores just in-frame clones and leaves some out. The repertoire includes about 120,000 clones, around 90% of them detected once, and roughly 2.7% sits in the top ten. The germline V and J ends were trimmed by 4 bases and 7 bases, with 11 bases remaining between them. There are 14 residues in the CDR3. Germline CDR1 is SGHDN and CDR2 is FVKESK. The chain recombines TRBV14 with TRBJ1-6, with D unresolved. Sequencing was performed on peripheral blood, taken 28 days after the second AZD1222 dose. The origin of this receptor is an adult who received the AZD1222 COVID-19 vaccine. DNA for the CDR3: TGTGCCAGCAGCCCCGGTAGGGAGAATTCACCCCTCCACTTT. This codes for CASSPGRENSPLHF. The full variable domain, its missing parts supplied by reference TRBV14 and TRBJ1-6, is EAGVTQFPSHSVIEKGQTVTLRCDPISGHDNLYWYRRVMGKEIKFLLHFVKESKQDESGMPNNRFLAERTGGTYSTLKVQPAELEDSGVYFCASSPGRENSPLHFGNGTRLTVT.